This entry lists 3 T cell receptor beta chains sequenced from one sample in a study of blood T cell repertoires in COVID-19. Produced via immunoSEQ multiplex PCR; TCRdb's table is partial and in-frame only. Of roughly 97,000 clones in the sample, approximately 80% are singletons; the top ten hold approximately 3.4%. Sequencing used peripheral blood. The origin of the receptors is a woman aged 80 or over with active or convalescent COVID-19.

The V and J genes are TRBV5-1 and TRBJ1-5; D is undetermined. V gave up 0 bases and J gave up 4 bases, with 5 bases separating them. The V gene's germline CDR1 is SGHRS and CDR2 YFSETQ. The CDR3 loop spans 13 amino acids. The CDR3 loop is CASSLDLNQPQHF. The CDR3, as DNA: TGCGCCAGCAGCTTGGATCTGAATCAGCCCCAGCATTTT.

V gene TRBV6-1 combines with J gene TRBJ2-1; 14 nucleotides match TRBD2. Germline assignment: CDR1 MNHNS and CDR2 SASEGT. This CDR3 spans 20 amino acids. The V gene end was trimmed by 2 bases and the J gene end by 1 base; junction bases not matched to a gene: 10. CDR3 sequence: CASSEWLTSGGAGSYNEQFF. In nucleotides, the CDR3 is TGTGCCAGCAGTGAATGGTTGACTAGCGGGGGGGCCGGATCCTACAATGAGCAGTTCTTC.

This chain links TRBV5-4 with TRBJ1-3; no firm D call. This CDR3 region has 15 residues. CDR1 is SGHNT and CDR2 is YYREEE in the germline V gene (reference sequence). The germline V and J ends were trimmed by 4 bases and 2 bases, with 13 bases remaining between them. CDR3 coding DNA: TGTGCCAGCAGCCTAGGAGGAGAAACTGGAAACACCATATATTTT. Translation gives CASSLGGETGNTIYF.